The present T cell receptor (beta chain) was sequenced within a study of cytomegalovirus exposure and HLA in healthy donors. Trimming took off 0 bases at V and 8 bases at J, with 11 bases between the two ends. Germline V gene sequence: CDR1 SGHRS, CDR2 YFSETQ. The CDR3 is 13 residues long. With 60 Vbeta and 13 Jbeta primers, the PCR was carried out. TCRdb's copy holds only in-frame clones and misses some; the assay was immunoSEQ multiplex PCR. The sample has under 110,000 clones, around 76% seen once. This TCR was sampled from a woman between 50 and 59 years old in good health and CMV-seropositive. V is TRBV5-1 and J is TRBJ1-1; D uncertain. The sequencing input was PBMCs. The DNA of the CDR3 is TGCGCCAGCAGCTTGGTTCTCCCTGGCGAAGCTTTCTTT. Its protein is CASSLVLPGEAFF.